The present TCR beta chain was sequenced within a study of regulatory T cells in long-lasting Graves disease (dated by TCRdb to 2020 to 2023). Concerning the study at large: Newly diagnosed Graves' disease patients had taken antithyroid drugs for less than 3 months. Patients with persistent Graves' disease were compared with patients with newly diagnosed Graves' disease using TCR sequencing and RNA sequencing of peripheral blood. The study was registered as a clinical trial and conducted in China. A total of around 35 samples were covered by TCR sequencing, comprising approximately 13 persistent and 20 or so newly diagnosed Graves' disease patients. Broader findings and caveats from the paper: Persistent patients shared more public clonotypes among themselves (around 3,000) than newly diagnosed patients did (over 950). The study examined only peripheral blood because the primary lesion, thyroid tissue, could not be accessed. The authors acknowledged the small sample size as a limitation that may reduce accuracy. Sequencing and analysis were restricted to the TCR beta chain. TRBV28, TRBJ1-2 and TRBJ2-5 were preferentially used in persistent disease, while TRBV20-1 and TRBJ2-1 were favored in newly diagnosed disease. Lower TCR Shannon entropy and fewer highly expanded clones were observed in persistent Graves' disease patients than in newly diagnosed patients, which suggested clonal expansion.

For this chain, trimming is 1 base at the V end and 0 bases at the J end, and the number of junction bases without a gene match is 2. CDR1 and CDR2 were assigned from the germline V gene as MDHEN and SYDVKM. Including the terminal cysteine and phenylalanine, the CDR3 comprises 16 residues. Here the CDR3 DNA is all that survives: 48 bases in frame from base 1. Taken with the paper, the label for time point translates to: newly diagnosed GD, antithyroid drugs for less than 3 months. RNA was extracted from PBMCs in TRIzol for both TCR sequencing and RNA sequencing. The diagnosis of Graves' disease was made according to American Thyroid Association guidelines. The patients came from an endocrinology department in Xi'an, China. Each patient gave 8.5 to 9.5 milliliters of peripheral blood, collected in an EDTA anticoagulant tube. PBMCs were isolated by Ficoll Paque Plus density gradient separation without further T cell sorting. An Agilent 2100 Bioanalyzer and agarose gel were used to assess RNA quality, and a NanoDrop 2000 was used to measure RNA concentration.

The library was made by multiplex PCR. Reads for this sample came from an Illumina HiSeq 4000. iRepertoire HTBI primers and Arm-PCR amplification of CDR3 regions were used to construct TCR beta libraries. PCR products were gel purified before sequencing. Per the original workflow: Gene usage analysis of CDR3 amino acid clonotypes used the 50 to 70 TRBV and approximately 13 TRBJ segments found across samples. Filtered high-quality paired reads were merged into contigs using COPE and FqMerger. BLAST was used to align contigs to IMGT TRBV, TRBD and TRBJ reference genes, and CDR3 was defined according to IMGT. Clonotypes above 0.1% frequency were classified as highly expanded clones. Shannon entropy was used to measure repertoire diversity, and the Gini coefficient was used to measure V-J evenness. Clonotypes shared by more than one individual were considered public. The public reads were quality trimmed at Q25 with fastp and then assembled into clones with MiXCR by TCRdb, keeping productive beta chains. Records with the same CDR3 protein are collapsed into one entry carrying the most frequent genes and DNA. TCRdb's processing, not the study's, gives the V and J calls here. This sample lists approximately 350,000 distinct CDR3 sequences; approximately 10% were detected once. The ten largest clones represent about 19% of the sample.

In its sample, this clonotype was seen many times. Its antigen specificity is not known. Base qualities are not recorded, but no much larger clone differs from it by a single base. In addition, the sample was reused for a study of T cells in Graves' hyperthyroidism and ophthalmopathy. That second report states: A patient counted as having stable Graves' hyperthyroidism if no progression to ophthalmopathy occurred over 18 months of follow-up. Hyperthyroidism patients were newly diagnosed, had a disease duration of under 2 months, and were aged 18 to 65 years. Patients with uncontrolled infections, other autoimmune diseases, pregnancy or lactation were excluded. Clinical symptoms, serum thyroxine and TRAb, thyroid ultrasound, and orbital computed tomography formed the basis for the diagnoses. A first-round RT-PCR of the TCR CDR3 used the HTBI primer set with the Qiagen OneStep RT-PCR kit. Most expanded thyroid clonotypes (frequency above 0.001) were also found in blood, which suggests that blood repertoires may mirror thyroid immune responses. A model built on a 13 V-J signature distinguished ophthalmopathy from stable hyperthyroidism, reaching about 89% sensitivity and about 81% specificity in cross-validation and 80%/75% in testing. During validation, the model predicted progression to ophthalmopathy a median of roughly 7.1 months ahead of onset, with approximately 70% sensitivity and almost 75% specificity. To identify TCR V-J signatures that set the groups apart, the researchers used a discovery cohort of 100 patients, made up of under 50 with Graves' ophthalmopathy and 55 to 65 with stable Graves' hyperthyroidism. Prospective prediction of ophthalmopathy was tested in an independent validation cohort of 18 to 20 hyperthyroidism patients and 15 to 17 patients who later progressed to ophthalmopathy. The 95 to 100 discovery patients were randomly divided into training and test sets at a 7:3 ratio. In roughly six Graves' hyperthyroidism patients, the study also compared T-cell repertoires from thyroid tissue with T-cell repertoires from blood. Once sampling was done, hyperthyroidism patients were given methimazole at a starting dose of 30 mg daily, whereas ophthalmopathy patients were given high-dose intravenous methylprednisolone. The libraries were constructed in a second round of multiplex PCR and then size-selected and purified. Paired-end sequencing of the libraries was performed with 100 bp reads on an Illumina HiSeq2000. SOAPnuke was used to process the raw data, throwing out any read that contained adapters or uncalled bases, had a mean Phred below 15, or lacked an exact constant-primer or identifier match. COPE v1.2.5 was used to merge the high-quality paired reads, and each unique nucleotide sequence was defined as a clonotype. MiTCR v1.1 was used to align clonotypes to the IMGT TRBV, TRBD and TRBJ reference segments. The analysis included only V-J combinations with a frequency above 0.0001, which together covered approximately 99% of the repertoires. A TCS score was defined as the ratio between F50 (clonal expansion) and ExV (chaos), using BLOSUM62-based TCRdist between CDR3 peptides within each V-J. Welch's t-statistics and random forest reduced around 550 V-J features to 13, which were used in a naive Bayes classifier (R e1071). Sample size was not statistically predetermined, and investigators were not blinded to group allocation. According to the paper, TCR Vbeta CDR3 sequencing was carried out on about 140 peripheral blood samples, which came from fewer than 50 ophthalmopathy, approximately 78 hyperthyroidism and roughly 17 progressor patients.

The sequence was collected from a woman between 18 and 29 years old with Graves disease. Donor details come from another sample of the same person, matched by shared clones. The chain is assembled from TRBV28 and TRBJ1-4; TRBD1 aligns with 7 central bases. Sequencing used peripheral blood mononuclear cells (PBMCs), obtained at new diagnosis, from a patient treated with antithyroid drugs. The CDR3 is CASSLYRGATNEKLFF. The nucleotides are TGTGCCAGCAGTTTATACAGGGGTGCAACTAATGAAAAACTGTTTTTT.